This is a list of T cell receptor beta chains from one sample in a study of blood T cell repertoires in COVID-19. Repertoires were generated with immunoSEQ multiplex PCR, while TCRdb's copy carries only in-frame clones and drops some. The data show about 300,000 clones, around 86% seen once. Sequenced: peripheral blood. These receptors came from a man aged 70-80 years with acute or convalescent COVID-19. The CDR3 runs from the conserved cysteine through the conserved F or W. Fields, in order: CDR3 protein, J gene, clone size, V gene, D gene. D genes are given only for firm matches. Expanded clones are given a class, and other clones once, few, many or no size at all.

CDR3aa: CASKETSQTGELFF
j_gene: TRBJ2-2
abundance: NA
v_gene: TRBV19
d_gene: TRBD2

CDR3aa: CASSFGQYNEQFF
j_gene: TRBJ2-1
abundance: NA
v_gene: TRBV28
d_gene: NA

CDR3aa: CASSVLAGAFNEQFF
j_gene: TRBJ2-1
abundance: once
v_gene: TRBV9
d_gene: TRBD2

CDR3aa: CASSYPAVFGQRTDTQYF
j_gene: TRBJ2-3
abundance: NA
v_gene: TRBV6-2/TRBV6-3
d_gene: NA

CDR3aa: CASARAVGAFHHF
j_gene: TRBJ1-6
abundance: NA
v_gene: TRBV6-5
d_gene: NA

CDR3aa: CASRGTGSYHGELFF
j_gene: TRBJ2-2
abundance: few
v_gene: TRBV2
d_gene: NA

CDR3aa: CASSLAFSGGSTDTQYF
j_gene: TRBJ2-3
abundance: NA
v_gene: TRBV7-2
d_gene: TRBD2

CDR3aa: CASSQYSLDGYTF
j_gene: TRBJ1-2
abundance: few
v_gene: TRBV6-4
d_gene: NA

CDR3aa: CASKWVQGASEQYF
j_gene: TRBJ2-7
abundance: NA
v_gene: TRBV6-5
d_gene: TRBD1

CDR3aa: CASSPVGGAGGFYGYTF
j_gene: TRBJ1-2
abundance: NA
v_gene: TRBV3-1/TRBV3-2
d_gene: NA

CDR3aa: CASSYGTSGGAGEQFF
j_gene: TRBJ2-1
abundance: once
v_gene: TRBV5-6
d_gene: TRBD2

CDR3aa: CASSHSGQGTDTQYF
j_gene: TRBJ2-3
abundance: once
v_gene: TRBV4-1
d_gene: TRBD1

CDR3aa: CASSLGTGGSGYYGYTF
j_gene: TRBJ1-2
abundance: NA
v_gene: TRBV7-9
d_gene: TRBD1

CDR3aa: CASRESRGPYGYTF
j_gene: TRBJ1-2
abundance: NA
v_gene: TRBV6-5
d_gene: NA

CDR3aa: CASSQRENNSPLHF
j_gene: TRBJ1-6
abundance: once
v_gene: TRBV14
d_gene: NA

CDR3aa: CASRTTGGNQPQHF
j_gene: TRBJ1-5
abundance: once
v_gene: TRBV28
d_gene: TRBD1

CDR3aa: CASSPRTGTYSNQPQHF
j_gene: TRBJ1-5
abundance: NA
v_gene: TRBV27
d_gene: TRBD1

CDR3aa: CASITPGTSGYEQYF
j_gene: TRBJ2-7
abundance: NA
v_gene: TRBV6-4
d_gene: TRBD2

CDR3aa: CASSSSGTGGFGYTF
j_gene: TRBJ1-2
abundance: NA
v_gene: TRBV7-3
d_gene: TRBD1

CDR3aa: CASSLGHFNTGELFF
j_gene: TRBJ2-2
abundance: few
v_gene: TRBV6-2/TRBV6-3
d_gene: NA

CDR3aa: CATSRAGGERKQYF
j_gene: TRBJ2-7
abundance: NA
v_gene: TRBV15
d_gene: TRBD2

CDR3aa: CASRKEGAPTGELFF
j_gene: TRBJ2-2
abundance: NA
v_gene: TRBV21-1
d_gene: NA

CDR3aa: CASLGQPNQPQHF
j_gene: TRBJ1-5
abundance: NA
v_gene: TRBV12-3/TRBV12-4
d_gene: NA

CDR3aa: CASSLGAGGNTEAFF
j_gene: TRBJ1-1
abundance: NA
v_gene: TRBV7-6
d_gene: TRBD1

CDR3aa: CASSPREIKYNSPLHF
j_gene: TRBJ1-6
abundance: NA
v_gene: TRBV18
d_gene: NA

CDR3aa: CASSPGEVVGYTF
j_gene: TRBJ1-2
abundance: once
v_gene: TRBV6-2/TRBV6-3
d_gene: NA

CDR3aa: CASSLVAANTEAFF
j_gene: TRBJ1-1
abundance: NA
v_gene: TRBV7-9
d_gene: NA

CDR3aa: CASNSRDSRPYNEQFF
j_gene: TRBJ2-1
abundance: NA
v_gene: TRBV28
d_gene: NA

CDR3aa: CASSLASLASYEQYF
j_gene: TRBJ2-7
abundance: once
v_gene: TRBV7-2
d_gene: NA

CDR3aa: CASSSSGGRQSSEQYF
j_gene: TRBJ2-7
abundance: few
v_gene: TRBV5-5
d_gene: TRBD2

CDR3aa: CASSLNRGENTIYF
j_gene: TRBJ1-3
abundance: NA
v_gene: TRBV11-2
d_gene: TRBD1

CDR3aa: CASSRQGQGLYNEQFF
j_gene: TRBJ2-1
abundance: NA
v_gene: TRBV4-1
d_gene: TRBD1

CDR3aa: CASSLDPGGLSGNTIYF
j_gene: TRBJ1-3
abundance: NA
v_gene: TRBV7-8
d_gene: TRBD1

CDR3aa: CASSPIQGDAYGYTF
j_gene: TRBJ1-2
abundance: NA
v_gene: TRBV18
d_gene: TRBD1